The present entry profiles one T cell receptor beta chain with its context. Its cognate antigen is unknown. The study ran its PCR with 60 Vbeta and 13 Jbeta primers. The repertoire was sequenced with immunoSEQ multiplex PCR; TCRdb's copy has only in-frame clones and lacks some. The sample includes 100,000 to 150,000 clones, roughly four fifths of them seen just once. These data are taken from a study of cytomegalovirus exposure and HLA in healthy donors. Study outcomes and limitations: There were under 200 TCR beta chains listed as cytomegalovirus-associated.

Germline V gene data show CDR1 as WNHNN and CDR2 as SYGVQD (reference sequence). This CDR3 is 14 amino acids long. The V and J ends lost 3 bases and 5 bases, in that order; junction bases with no gene match: 6. This chain links TRBV10-1 with TRBJ2-5, with 7 bases that match TRBD2. The TCR originated in a boy aged 2 to 10 in good health and CMV-seronegative. Sequenced: PBMCs. The CDR3 bases are TGCGCCAGCAGTGACGGCGGGAGTCAGGAGACCCAGTACTTC. Translation: CASSDGGSQETQYF.